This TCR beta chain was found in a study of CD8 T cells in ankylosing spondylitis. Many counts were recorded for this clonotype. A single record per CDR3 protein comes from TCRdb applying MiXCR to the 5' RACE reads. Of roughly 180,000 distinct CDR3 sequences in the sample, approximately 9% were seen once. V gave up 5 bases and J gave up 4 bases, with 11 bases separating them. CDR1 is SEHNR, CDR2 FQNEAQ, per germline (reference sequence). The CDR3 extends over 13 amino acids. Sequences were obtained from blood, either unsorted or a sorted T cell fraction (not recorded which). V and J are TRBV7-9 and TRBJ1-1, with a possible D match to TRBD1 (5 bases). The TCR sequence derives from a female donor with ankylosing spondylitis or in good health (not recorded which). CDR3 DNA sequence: TGTGCCAGCAGCCACGGAGGGACCACTGAAGCTTTCTTT. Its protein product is CASSHGGTTEAFF.